A single sample is the source of the 16 T cell receptor beta chains below, sequenced in a study of shared T cell receptors in the human thymus. Generated by immunoSEQ multiplex PCR, the TCRdb table keeps only in-frame clones and is missing some. The sample includes about 500,000 clones, 78% seen only once; the top ten take more than 0.01%. These data are also associated with another study on human thymus T cells.

The sample was thymocytes. The origin of the receptors is a boy under three years old with a congenital heart defect.

The genes are TRBV5-5 and TRBJ2-5, with 10 positions matching TRBD2. The trim removed 5 bases at V and 5 bases at J, leaving 9 bases unmatched. Germline CDR1 reads SGHKS; CDR2 reads YYEKEE (reference sequence). This CDR3 region has 15 residues. The CDR3 reads CASSLAGVLGETQYF. In nucleotides, the CDR3 is TGTGCCAGCAGTCTAGCGGGAGTTCTCGGGGAGACCCAGTACTTC.

V is TRBV7-9 and J is TRBJ2-7, with D perhaps TRBD2 (5 bases). V lost 1 base, J lost 5 bases, and 15 bases lay in between. Per germline, CDR1 SEHNR and CDR2 FQNEAQ (reference sequence). The CDR3 totals 15 residues. The CDR3 bases are TGTGCCAGCAGCTTAGAGGGCCGGGGTTGCGACGAGCAGTACTTC. Translating gives CASSLEGRGCDEQYF.

This chain links TRBV6-1 with TRBJ2-1; D is uncertain. The CDR3 spans 13 residues. Trimming took 7 bases from V and 10 from J, leaving 17 bases between them. In germline, CDR1 is MNHNS, CDR2 SASEGT. DNA of the CDR3: TGTGCCAGCATTGGCCCCCACTTGGGCGAGCAGTTCTTC. As protein: CASIGPHLGEQFF.

This clone was detected only a few times. V usage is TRBV7-9 and J usage is TRBJ2-7; D perhaps matches TRBD2 (7 bases). Germline lookup yields CDR1 SEHNR and CDR2 FQNEAQ (reference sequence). Trimming pared 6 bases from V and 2 bases from J, leaving 17 bases between. This CDR3 has 15 amino acids. CDR3 in amino acids: CASRPKGEGPYEQYF. Written as DNA, the CDR3 is TGTGCCAGCAGGCCTAAGGGGGAGGGCCCCTACGAGCAGTACTTC.

The rearrangement joins TRBV27 to TRBJ1-2; D is possibly TRBD1 (5 bases). Germline CDR1 and CDR2: MNHEY and SMNVEV (reference sequence). The CDR3 totals 14 residues. With 4 bases removed from V and 4 bases from J, the gap between germline ends came to 13 bases. DNA for the CDR3: TGTGCCAGCAGTTCCCTTGACAGTTTCTATGGCTACACCTTC. Translated: CASSSLDSFYGYTF.

J is TRBJ2-2 and V is TRBV7-9; 8 bases fit TRBD2. CDR3 length: 14 residues. CDR1 and CDR2 (germline): SEHNR, FQNEAQ (reference sequence). V shed 5 bases and J 7 bases; nucleotides not matched to a gene: 6. The chain's CDR3 is CASSPSLAVGELFF. The CDR3 region has the DNA TGTGCCAGCAGCCCCTCACTAGCGGTCGGGGAGCTGTTTTTT.

The chain recombines TRBV5-5 with TRBJ2-7; 14 nucleotides align to TRBD2. J was trimmed by 4 bases and V by 1 base; bases with no gene match: 13. The CDR3 covers 19 residues. CDR1 is SGHKS, CDR2 YYEKEE, per germline (reference sequence). This CDR3 reads CASSLPWGLAGVREYEQYF. The CDR3, as DNA: TGTGCCAGCAGCTTGCCCTGGGGACTAGCGGGAGTTAGAGAATACGAGCAGTACTTC.

The chain uses TRBV7-9 and TRBJ2-1; 16 bases match TRBD2. This CDR3 has 17 residues. V lost 5 bases to trimming and J lost 6 bases; unmatched junction nucleotides: 7. Germline CDR1 and CDR2: SEHNR and FQNEAQ (reference sequence). The CDR3: CASSSTGLAGGLNEQFF. The CDR3 nucleotides read TGTGCCAGCAGCAGCACGGGACTAGCGGGAGGGCTCAATGAGCAGTTCTTC. Full variable domain (missing parts from reference TRBV7-9 and TRBJ2-1): DTGVSQNPRHKITKRGQNVTFRCDPISEHNRLYWYRQTLGQGPEFLTYFQNEAQLEKSRLLSDRFSAERPKGSFSTLEIQRTEQGDSAMYLCASSSTGLAGGLNEQFFGPGTRLTVL.

The V call is TRBV30, the J call TRBJ2-7; D perhaps matches TRBD1 (5 bases). CDR1 and CDR2 (germline): GTSNPN, SVGIG (reference sequence). With 4 bases removed from V and 5 bases from J, the gap between germline ends came to 18 bases. The CDR3 is 14 amino acids. CDR3 in amino acids: CAWTKGRPPDEQYF. CDR3 bases: TGTGCCTGGACCAAGGGGCGACCACCGGACGAGCAGTACTTC.

This chain connects TRBV7-2 to TRBJ2-7; 7 bases map to TRBD2. J was trimmed by 6 bases and V by 1 base; bases with no gene match: 12. The length of the CDR3 is 16 residues. Germline V lookup: CDR1 SGHTA, CDR2 FQGNSA. CDR3 region: CASSLGWREWAIEQYF. DNA for the CDR3: TGTGCCAGCAGCTTAGGCTGGCGGGAGTGGGCAATCGAGCAGTACTTC. Full variable domain (remainder filled in from reference TRBV7-2 and TRBJ2-7): GAGVSQSPSNKVTEKGKDVELRCDPISGHTALYWYRQSLGQGLEFLIYFQGNSAPDKSGLPSDRFSAERTGGSVSTLTIQRTQQEDSAVYLCASSLGWREWAIEQYFGPGTRLTVT.

The chain couples TRBV4-3 to TRBJ2-1, with TRBD2 identical over 7 bases. Germline CDR1 is LGHNA and CDR2 is YSLEER. The CDR3 runs 18 residues. The V segment lost 4 bases and the J segment 7 bases; nucleotides outside the gene matches: 19. The CDR3 sequence: CASSPLAREEGAGNEQFF. CDR3 sequence (DNA): TGCGCCAGCAGCCCCCTGGCCAGGGAAGAAGGAGCGGGAAATGAGCAGTTCTTC.

This sequence joins TRBV7-2 and TRBJ2-1; 11 nucleotides agree with TRBD2. The CDR3 extends over 17 amino acids. Trimming cost V 5 bases and J 4 bases; bases outside gene matches: 10. Germline loops: CDR1 SGHTA, CDR2 FQGNSA. The CDR3 loop is CASSPLRVAGGYNEQFF. The DNA of the CDR3 is TGTGCCAGCAGCCCCCTCCGGGTAGCGGGAGGGTACAATGAGCAGTTCTTC.

The rearrangement uses TRBV4-3 and TRBJ2-3, with TRBD2 as a possible D gene (6 bases). This CDR3 is built from 16 residues. V was pared by 3 bases and J by 3 bases, with 16 bases between. CDR1 LGHNA and CDR2 YSLEER come from the germline V gene. The CDR3 DNA follows: TGCGCCAGCAGCCATTTGACTAGAGGGCGAACAGATACGCAGTATTTT. Protein: CASSHLTRGRTDTQYF.

This clone was seen more than once but under ten times. The V call is TRBV10-3, the J call TRBJ2-2, with D possibly matching TRBD2 (5 bases). Germline V gives CDR1 ENHRY, CDR2 SYGVKD. CDR3 size: 14 residues. V lost 6 bases and J 1 base, leaving 9 bases between the germline ends. For the CDR3, the DNA is TGTGCCATCAGAGGACTCAAGAACACCGGGGAGCTGTTTTTT. Translated: CAIRGLKNTGELFF.

The chain carries TRBV4-2 and TRBJ2-4, with 8 bases that match TRBD1. Germline loops: CDR1 LGHNA, CDR2 YNFKEQ. V shed 1 base and J 0 bases; nucleotides not matched to a gene: 8. The CDR3 contains 18 residues. The CDR3 DNA reads as TGTGCCAGCAGCCAAGGGGCTCGGGACAGGCTAGCCAAAAACATTCAGTACTTC. Protein product: CASSQGARDRLAKNIQYF.

The CDR3 protein is CASSLRGLTYEQYF. DNA for the CDR3: TGCGCCAGCAGCTTGCGCGGGCTTACCTACGAGCAGTACTTC. This rearrangement joins TRBV5-1 to TRBJ2-5; tentative D call: TRBD2 (5 bases). Gene TRBJ2-7 matches the end of the DNA better, so the J call may be wrong. CDR1 and CDR2 (germline): SGHRS, YFSETQ. The CDR3 totals 14 residues.